Here is one TCR beta chain with its context. cDNA reverse transcribed from extracted RNA served as the sequencing template. The repertoire was sequenced with immunoSEQ multiplex PCR; TCRdb's copy has only in-frame clones and lacks some. Of around 100,000 clones listed, 65% to 90% are singletons. This CDR3 contains 12 residues. The germline V gene has CDR1 SQVTM and CDR2 ANQGSEA. Trimming pared 3 bases from V and 5 bases from J, leaving 10 bases between. The treatment here: oral pan-JAK inhibitor, 5-10 mg twice daily. Sorted out of PBMCs were CD4+ T cells and CD8+ T cells. These data belong to a study of CD8+ T cells in alopecia areata.

Specimen: CD8+ T cells sorted from blood, collected at approximately week 30, from a patient treated with tofacitinib. The chain joins TRBV29-1 to TRBJ1-1; D remains unclear. This TCR came from a human donor with alopecia areata. CDR3 coding DNA: TGCAGCGTTGAGGCGACGGAAACTGAAGCTTTCTTT. Its translation: CSVEATETEAFF.